This T cell receptor (beta chain) was recovered during a study of T cells expressing NK-cell markers (dated by TCRdb to 2020 to 2022). Background on the whole study: Three sorted T-cell subsets (CD3+CD56+NKG2C+, CD3+CD56+NKG2C- and CD3+CD56-NKG2C+) from roughly 8 donors had their TCR beta-chain repertoires profiled. Among the eight sequenced donors, only one was HCMV-seronegative, while the other seven were HCMV-seropositive. The eight sequenced donors were randomly selected healthy volunteers, three men and five women. Illumina HiSeq 2000/2500, MiSeq or NextSeq was used to sequence libraries as 2 x 150 bp reads. Study-wide conclusions, independent of this receptor: For five or six donors, the dominant CD3+CD56+NKG2C+ clonotypes were among the top 10 CD8+ clonotypes and accounted for about 1.0-8% of CD8+ T cells. Those dominant clonotypes were again the most abundant among CD3+CD56-NKG2C+ cells in a handful of donors, at about 25-60.1%. It remained unclear whether the expanded NKG2C-expressing T cell clones were specific for HCMV antigens.

To determine HCMV serostatus, a commercial ELISA kit was used to detect HCMV-specific IgG in serum. Peripheral blood mononuclear cells were isolated from blood by Ficoll density gradient centrifugation. Remarks on this clonotype: Its target antigen remains unknown.

The listed sequencing device is Illumina HiSeq 2000. 5'RACE template switching, by which a universal primer site and unique molecular identifiers were added, was used to make TCR beta cDNA libraries. Priming for cDNA synthesis came from the TCR beta constant segment, and two successive PCR amplification steps followed. The authors' analysis ran thus. Reads were demultiplexed and grouped by UMI with MIGEC, and clonotypes were assembled and quantified with MiTCR. Only TCR cDNA sequences supported by at least two reads were kept to exclude erroneous sequences. The tcR package was used for downstream repertoire analysis, with clonotypes matched between fractions based on CDR3 nucleotide sequence plus V segment. VDJmatch was used to annotate antigen specificity against VDJdb, with one amino acid substitution allowed in CDR3. Reads reprocessed by TCRdb are summarized as one entry per CDR3 protein sequence, and DNA is absent. TCRdb assigned the V and J calls; the authors' analysis was not used. The sample table records 350,000 to 450,000 distinct CDR3 sequences. Under 6.5% of the sample rests with the top ten.

Counted from cysteine to phenylalanine, this CDR3 has 15 amino acids. The record lacks a DNA sequence. CDR1 SGHDT and CDR2 YYEEEE were looked up in the germline V gene. The chain is made from TRBV5-6 and TRBJ2-3; TCRdb lists TRBD1, though no DNA is available to test this call. The clonotype was recovered from a man aged 18-75 years in good health. Sample: blood T cells: a sorted CD56 or NKG2C T cell subset, CD4+ or CD8+ T cells, or bulk PBMC T cells (not recorded which). CDR3 sequence: CASSGTGTSIHTQYF.